The rows below give T cell receptor beta chains drawn from one sample of a study of a mutant IDH1 vaccine in newly diagnosed glioma. These TCRs' antigens remain unknown. This table comes from immunoSEQ multiplex PCR, and its TCRdb copy is limited to in-frame clones, with some not included. The sample yields under 55,000 clones, roughly nine tenths seen once. This material consisted of PBMCs, taken from a glioma patient whose treatment included an IDH1 peptide vaccine. The source of these receptors is a man aged 50 to 59 with glioma. The CDR3 runs from the conserved cysteine through the conserved F or W. Fields, in order: V gene, J gene, CDR3 protein.

TRBV4-2	TRBJ1-3	CASVRQGAGNTIYF
TRBV5-6	TRBJ2-3	CASSLVVGTGVTDTQYF
TRBV19	TRBJ2-2	CASSPPGGYTGELFF
TRBV7-9	TRBJ2-2	CASSDRGENTGELFF
TRBV9	TRBJ1-1	CASSVSGLGDTEAFF
TRBV5-4	TRBJ1-6	CASSAGGGGSYNSPLHF
TRBV7-6	TRBJ2-5	CASSLQVRGETQYF
TRBV7-6	TRBJ2-3	CASSLGTGGSADTQYF
TRBV10-2	TRBJ2-3	CASSRDRTSGTTDTQYF
TRBV5-6	TRBJ2-5	CASGGTAGETQYF
TRBV4-3	TRBJ2-6	CASSQEPKPYSGANVLTF
TRBV5-1	TRBJ2-7	CASSIGGTDTYEQYF
TRBV7-2	TRBJ1-6	CASSLDGSYNSPLHF
TRBV6-1	TRBJ1-1	CASSRTANTEAFF
TRBV7-6	TRBJ1-5	CASSLSVGARGSNQPQHF
TRBV25-1	TRBJ2-5	CASSVEGYWGYF
TRBV6-5	TRBJ2-3	CASRRAGASTDTQYF
TRBV9	TRBJ2-1	CASSVGNTARSEQFF
TRBV4-3	TRBJ1-5	CASSQSRGQPQHF
TRBV27	TRBJ1-2	CASSSLGRDGYTF
TRBV6-6	TRBJ1-6	CASSPSLYNSPLHF
TRBV6-5	TRBJ2-7	CASSYKLGFSYEQYF